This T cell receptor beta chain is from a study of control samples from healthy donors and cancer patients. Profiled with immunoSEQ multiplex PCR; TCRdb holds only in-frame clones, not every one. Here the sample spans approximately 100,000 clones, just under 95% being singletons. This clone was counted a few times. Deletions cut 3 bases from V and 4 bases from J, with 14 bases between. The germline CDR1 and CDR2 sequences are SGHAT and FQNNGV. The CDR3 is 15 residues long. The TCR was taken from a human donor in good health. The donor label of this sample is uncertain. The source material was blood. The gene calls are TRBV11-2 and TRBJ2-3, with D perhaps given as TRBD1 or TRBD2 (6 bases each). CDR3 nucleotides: TGTGCCAGCAGCTTGGGGGGCGGGGTGGCAGATACGCAGTATTTT. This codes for CASSLGGGVADTQYF.